This T cell receptor (beta chain) is drawn from a study of T cell responses to AZD1222 COVID-19 vaccine. As to this clone: Its cognate antigen is unknown.

General study points: It should be noted that donors were predominantly white British and more often female, and clonal diversity was possibly underestimated. Recipients of AZD1222 seropositive at baseline numbered only 6 or 7.

The CDR3 consists of 13 residues. The germline V and J ends were trimmed by 3 bases and 10 bases, with 18 bases remaining between them. Germline V gene lookup returns CDR1 DFQATT and CDR2 SNEGSKA (reference sequence). Assay used: immunoSEQ multiplex PCR; TCRdb lists only in-frame clones, some missing. The repertoire includes about 150,000 clones, more than 75% of them detected once, and approximately 20% sits in the top ten. The sequencing used peripheral blood, collected on day 0 of AZD1222 vaccination. The sequence derives from an adult in good health. This chain uses TRBV20-1 with TRBJ1-1; D might be TRBD1 (5 bases). CDR3 sequence: CSASVGEYGGAFF. In DNA form, the CDR3 reads TGCAGTGCTAGTGTCGGGGAATACGGGGGAGCTTTCTTT.